Reported below is one T cell receptor (beta chain). The germline V and J ends were trimmed by 11 bases and 2 bases, with 20 bases remaining between them. This CDR3 is 15 amino acids long. Germline V gives CDR1 SGHTA, CDR2 FQGNSA. Clones were sequenced by immunoSEQ multiplex PCR, and TCRdb holds only the in-frame ones, with some missing. Among more than 150,000 clones listed, 88% were seen once. The data were taken from a study of T cell responses to AZD1222 COVID-19 vaccine. This sequence originates from an adult who received the AZD1222 COVID-19 vaccine. The chain carries TRBV7-2 and TRBJ2-3, with D maybe TRBD2 (6 bases). Sample: peripheral blood, taken 28 days after the second AZD1222 dose. The CDR3 sequence: CAGRSPGVTTDTQYF. The CDR3 DNA reads TGTGCCGGACGCAGTCCGGGGGTGACCACAGATACGCAGTATTTT.